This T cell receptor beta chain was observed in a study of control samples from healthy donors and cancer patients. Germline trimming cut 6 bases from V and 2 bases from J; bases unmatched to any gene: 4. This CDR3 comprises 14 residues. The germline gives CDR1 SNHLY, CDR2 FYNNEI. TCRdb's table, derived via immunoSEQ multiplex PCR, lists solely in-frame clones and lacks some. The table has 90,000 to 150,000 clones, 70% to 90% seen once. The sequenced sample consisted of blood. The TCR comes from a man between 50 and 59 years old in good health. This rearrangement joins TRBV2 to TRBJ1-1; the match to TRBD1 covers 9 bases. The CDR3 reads CASRDRGFNTEAFF. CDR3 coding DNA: TGTGCCAGCAGGGACAGGGGTTTCAACACTGAAGCTTTCTTT.